Below are 25 T cell receptor beta chains sequenced from a single sample in a study of T cell responses to AZD1222 COVID-19 vaccine. The method was immunoSEQ multiplex PCR; TCRdb's version includes in-frame clones alone and lacks a portion of them. The sample carries 110,000 or so clones, 80% to 90% recorded once. The input for sequencing was peripheral blood, taken 28 days after the second AZD1222 dose. The source is an adult who received the AZD1222 COVID-19 vaccine.

Points on this clone: At one end, the junction sequence differs from germline, possibly due to a read error. This chain joins TRBV18 and TRBJ1-6; 10 nucleotides line up with TRBD1. The CDR3 is 15 residues long. Germline assignment: CDR1 KGHSH and CDR2 LQKENI. The CDR3 region is CASSPGTGDNSPLHF. The CDR3 DNA reads TGTGCCAGCTCACCCGGGACAGGGGATAACTCACCCCTCCACTTT.

This rearrangement joins TRBV6-5 to TRBJ2-2; tentatively, D is TRBD1 (6 bases). Germline CDR1 is MNHEY and CDR2 is SVGAGI. V was pared by 6 bases and J by 5 bases, with 16 bases between. This CDR3 has 15 amino acids. This chain's CDR3 is CASSRSGVWTGELFF. The CDR3 DNA reads TGTGCCAGCAGCAGATCAGGGGTCTGGACCGGGGAGCTGTTTTTT.

The rearrangement joins TRBV6-5 to TRBJ2-7; D is possibly TRBD1 (6 bases). Germline CDR1 MNHEY, CDR2 SVGAGI. This CDR3 spans 14 amino acids. Between the trimmed V and J ends, which lost 1 base and 2 bases, there was a span of 9 bases. The CDR3 sequence: CASSYFQGPYEQYF. DNA of the CDR3: TGTGCCAGCAGTTACTTTCAGGGGCCCTACGAGCAGTACTTC.

The chain is built from TRBV24-1 and TRBJ2-3, with D perhaps matching TRBD1 (5 bases). The CDR3 contains 18 residues. In germline, CDR1 is KGHDR, CDR2 SFDVKD. Deletions cut 3 bases from V and 2 bases from J, with 20 bases between. The CDR3 sequence: CATSDPRGADPNTDTQYF. The CDR3 nucleotides read TGTGCCACCAGTGATCCTAGGGGCGCCGACCCAAACACAGATACGCAGTATTTT.

The genes are TRBV7-3 and TRBJ2-1, with 11 bases lining up with TRBD2. After removal of 8 bases from V and 7 bases from J, the junction contained 16 bases not matched to a gene. This CDR3 has 17 residues. CDR1 is SGHTA and CDR2 is FQGTGA in the germline V gene. The CDR3 is CASSPTLAGGPRNEQFF. The DNA for the CDR3 is TGTGCCAGCTCCCCCACTTTAGCGGGAGGGCCTAGGAATGAGCAGTTCTTC.

The chain joins TRBV11-2 to TRBJ2-1; the match to TRBD2 covers 10 bases. This CDR3 contains 15 residues. The J segment lost 9 bases and the V segment lost 3 bases, leaving 8 bases of the junction unmatched. The germline V gene encodes CDR1 SGHAT and CDR2 FQNNGV. CDR3 sequence reads: CASSFLAGEGGEQFF. CDR3 bases: TGTGCCAGCAGCTTCCTAGCGGGAGAGGGTGGTGAGCAGTTCTTC.

The chain recombines TRBV7-9 with TRBJ2-1; 11 bases match TRBD2. The V gene end was trimmed by 4 bases and the J gene end by 6 bases; junction bases not matched to a gene: 14. Germline CDR1 reads SEHNR; CDR2 reads FQNEAQ (reference sequence). The CDR3 contains 18 residues. The CDR3 protein is CASSSYSGTSGAGNEQFF. As DNA, the CDR3 is TGTGCCAGCAGCTCGTACTCCGGGACTAGCGGTGCTGGCAATGAGCAGTTCTTC. Drawing the rest from reference TRBV7-9 and TRBJ2-1, the complete variable domain is DTGVSQNPRHKITKRGQNVTFRCDPISEHNRLYWYRQTLGQGPEFLTYFQNEAQLEKSRLLSDRFSAERPKGSFSTLEIQRTEQGDSAMYLCASSSYSGTSGAGNEQFFGPGTRLTVL.

The chain combines TRBV7-3 with TRBJ2-7; 9 bases line up with TRBD1. Germline V gene sequence: CDR1 SGHTA, CDR2 FQGTGA. V shed 1 base and J 5 bases; nucleotides not matched to a gene: 9. The CDR3 runs 16 residues. In nucleotides, the CDR3 is TGTGCCAGCAGCTTAAGGGGGGACAGGGCCGGGCACGAGCAGTACTTC. Amino acid sequence: CASSLRGDRAGHEQYF.

The rearrangement links TRBV10-1 to TRBJ2-7; TRBD2 matches 8 bases. The CDR3 loop spans 15 amino acids. Germline V CDR1 and CDR2: WNHNN, SYGVQD (reference sequence). V lost 6 bases, J lost 4 bases, and 11 bases stayed unmatched. CDR3 loop: CASSQTVREAYEQYF. In DNA form, the CDR3 reads TGCGCCAGCAGCCAGACGGTGCGGGAGGCTTACGAGCAGTACTTC.

The chain recombines TRBV7-9 with TRBJ2-7, with 13 bases lining up with TRBD2. The CDR3 covers 16 residues. Trimming at V came to 5 bases and at J to 4 bases, leaving 8 bases not matched to a gene. CDR1 and CDR2 from the germline V gene are SEHNR and FQNEAQ (reference sequence). The CDR3 here is CASSPRLAGGPYEQYF. The CDR3 coding sequence is TGTGCCAGCAGCCCTAGACTAGCGGGAGGACCGTACGAGCAGTACTTC.

CDR3 amino acids: CASSIPGYNEQFF. For the CDR3, the DNA is TGTGCCAGTAGTATACCGGGGTACAATGAGCAGTTCTTC. V is TRBV19 and J is TRBJ2-1, with a tentative D call TRBD2 (5 bases). Germline CDR1 reads LNHDA; CDR2 reads SQIVND (reference sequence). CDR3 size: 13 residues. Trimming took 2 bases from V and 4 from J, leaving 6 bases between them. The full variable domain, completed using reference TRBV19 and TRBJ2-1, is DGGITQSPKYLFRKEGQNVTLSCEQNLNHDAMYWYRQDPGQGLRLIYYSQIVNDFQKGDIAEGYSVSREKKESFPLTVTSAQKNPTAFYLCASSIPGYNEQFFGPGTRLTVL.

The chain links TRBV23-1 to TRBJ2-1; 12 bases fit TRBD2. TRBV23-1 is reported as an ORF; its role is uncertain. The CDR3 runs 16 residues. V gave up 3 bases and J gave up 8 bases; unmatched junction bases: 8. The CDR3 loop reads CASSQLTSGRNYEQFF. DNA for the CDR3: TGCGCCAGCAGTCAGCTCACTAGCGGGAGGAACTATGAGCAGTTCTTC.

Here the CDR3 DNA reads TGTGCCAGTAGTACCGGGGTTAACTATGGCTACACCTTC. Translation gives CASSTGVNYGYTF. The V call is TRBV19, the J call TRBJ1-2; D remains ambiguous. CDR1 is LNHDA, CDR2 SQIVND, per germline (reference sequence). Trimming took 4 bases from V and 1 from J, leaving 7 bases between them. This CDR3 is 13 amino acids long. Complete variable domain (other parts from reference TRBV19 and TRBJ1-2): DGGITQSPKYLFRKEGQNVTLSCEQNLNHDAMYWYRQDPGQGLRLIYYSQIVNDFQKGDIAEGYSVSREKKESFPLTVTSAQKNPTAFYLCASSTGVNYGYTFGSGTRLTVV.

Here the CDR3 reads CASSWGQGRMGEQFF. The CDR3 DNA is TGTGCCAGCAGCTGGGGACAGGGTCGCATGGGTGAGCAGTTCTTC. The chain combines TRBV11-2 with TRBJ2-1, with 9 bases identical to TRBD1. Germline CDR1 is SGHAT and CDR2 is FQNNGV. V dropped 4 bases and J dropped 9; count of bases not matched to a gene: 10. This CDR3 is built from 15 residues.

The gene calls are TRBV2 and TRBJ2-5; D gene uncertain. V lost 3 bases, J lost 5 bases, and 7 bases lay in between. Germline CDR1 and CDR2: SNHLY and FYNNEI. This CDR3 has 12 amino acids. The chain's CDR3 is CASSEALETQYF. DNA for the CDR3: TGTGCCAGCAGTGAGGCCCTGGAGACCCAGTACTTC. The full variable domain, with the rest looked up from reference TRBV2 and TRBJ2-5, is EPEVTQTPSHQVTQMGQEVILRCVPISNHLYFYWYRQILGQKVEFLVSFYNNEISEKSEIFDDQFSVERPDGSNFTLKIRSTKLEDSAMYFCASSEALETQYFGPGTRLLVL.

The genes are TRBV3-1 (or the pseudogene TRBV3-2) and TRBJ1-2; the D gene is possibly TRBD1 (6 bases). Germline V CDR1 and CDR2: LGHDT, YNNKEL (reference sequence). The CDR3 contains 13 residues. The V gene lost 3 bases and the J gene lost 5 bases, with 10 bases spanning the gap. Here the CDR3 reads CASSHQGHYGYTF. CDR3 in DNA: TGTGCCAGCAGCCACCAGGGGCATTATGGCTACACCTTC.

This chain links TRBV27 with TRBJ1-1, with TRBD1 matching over 7 bases. Unmatched junction bases numbered 12, after V lost 7 bases and J lost 4 bases. Per germline, CDR1 MNHEY and CDR2 SMNVEV (reference sequence). The length of the CDR3 is 15 residues. The CDR3, as DNA: TGTGCCAGCACCTTTATAGGGGGCAGGGGCACTGAAGCTTTCTTT. Protein: CASTFIGGRGTEAFF.

A single count supports this clone. The chain uses TRBV5-5 and TRBJ2-7; 8 nucleotides line up with TRBD1. The germline CDR1 and CDR2 sequences are SGHKS and YYEKEE (reference sequence). V dropped 2 bases and J dropped 3; count of bases not matched to a gene: 1. This CDR3 comprises 13 residues. CDR3 sequence reads: CASSFGTGYEQYF. DNA of the CDR3: TGTGCCAGCAGCTTTGGGACAGGCTACGAGCAGTACTTC.

V is TRBV20-1 and J is TRBJ2-3; 14 bases line up with TRBD2. The length of the CDR3 is 18 residues. Trimming at V came to 3 bases and at J to 5 bases, leaving 13 bases not matched to a gene. Germline values: CDR1 DFQATT, CDR2 SNEGSKA (reference sequence). CDR3 protein: CSASLAGLAGDWRDTQYF. The CDR3 nucleotides read TGCAGTGCTAGTCTTGCGGGACTAGCGGGAGATTGGAGAGATACGCAGTATTTT.

This clone was detected only once. The rearrangement links TRBV19 to TRBJ1-5; no firm D call. Germline lookup yields CDR1 LNHDA and CDR2 SQIVND (reference sequence). The CDR3 spans 13 residues. Trimming stripped 0 bases from V and 6 bases from J, with 6 bases between. The CDR3 loop reads CASSIDGVQPQHF. The CDR3 bases are TGTGCCAGTAGTATAGACGGGGTTCAGCCCCAGCATTTT.

The rearrangement links TRBV5-4 to TRBJ2-3; 10 bases match TRBD1. Germline trimming cut 4 bases from V and 4 bases from J; bases unmatched to any gene: 12. The V gene's germline CDR1 is SGHNT and CDR2 YYREEE (reference sequence). This CDR3 comprises 17 residues. For the CDR3, the DNA is TGTGCCAGCAGCCCTTTCTCCGGGACAGGGGCACCAGATACGCAGTATTTT. Translation: CASSPFSGTGAPDTQYF. The complete variable domain, with remaining parts taken from reference TRBV5-4 and TRBJ2-3, reads ETGVTQSPTHLIKTRGQQVTLRCSSQSGHNTVSWYQQALGQGPQFIFQYYREEENGRGNFPPRFSGLQFPNYSSELNVNALELDDSALYLCASSPFSGTGAPDTQYFGPGTRLTVL.

This chain uses TRBV13 with TRBJ1-2; no clear D. The CDR3 is 15 residues long. V was clipped by 4 bases and J by 6 bases, with 18 bases between them. Per the germline V gene, CDR1 is PRHDT and CDR2 is FYEKMQ (reference sequence). The CDR3 loop reads CASSSKRLTVHGYTF. The CDR3 nucleotides are TGTGCCAGCAGCTCTAAACGGTTGACGGTCCATGGCTACACCTTC.

The rearrangement joins TRBV6-9 to TRBJ2-2, with D uncertain. CDR1 and CDR2 from the germline V gene are MNHGY and SVAAGI. Trimming took 0 bases from V and 5 from J, leaving 10 bases between them. The CDR3 is 15 amino acids. The CDR3 loop is CASSYSKRDTGELFF. The CDR3 DNA follows: TGTGCCAGCAGTTATTCGAAAAGGGATACCGGGGAGCTGTTTTTT.

This chain uses TRBV10-3 with TRBJ2-2; D remains ambiguous. Germline V gene sequence: CDR1 ENHRY, CDR2 SYGVKD. Trimming removed 2 bases at V and 0 bases at J, with 4 bases between. CDR3 length: 14 residues. The CDR3 DNA reads as TGTGCCATCAGTGAGACATCGAACACCGGGGAGCTGTTTTTT. It specifies CAISETSNTGELFF.

The gene calls are TRBV19 and TRBJ2-7; TRBD1 or TRBD2 may be the D gene (5 bases each). The CDR3 runs to 14 residues. Germline values: CDR1 LNHDA, CDR2 SQIVND (reference sequence). Trimming stripped 5 bases from V and 0 bases from J, with 11 bases between. The CDR3 coding sequence is TGTGCCAGTAGTCGTGGGGGTCTCTCCTACGAGCAGTACTTC. Translating gives CASSRGGLSYEQYF.